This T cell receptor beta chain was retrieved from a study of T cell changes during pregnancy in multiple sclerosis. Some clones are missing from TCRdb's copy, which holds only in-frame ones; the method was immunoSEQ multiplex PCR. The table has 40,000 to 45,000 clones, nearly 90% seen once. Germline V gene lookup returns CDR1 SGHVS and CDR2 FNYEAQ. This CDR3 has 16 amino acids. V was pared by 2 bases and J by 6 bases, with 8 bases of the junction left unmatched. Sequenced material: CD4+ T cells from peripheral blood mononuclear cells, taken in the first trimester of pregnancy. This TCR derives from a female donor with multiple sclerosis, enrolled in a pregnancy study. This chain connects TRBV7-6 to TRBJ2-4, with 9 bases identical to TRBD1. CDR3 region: CASSLLQPGQGNIQYF. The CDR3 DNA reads TGTGCCAGCAGCTTACTCCAACCGGGACAGGGAAACATTCAGTACTTC. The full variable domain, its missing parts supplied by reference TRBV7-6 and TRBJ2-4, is GAGVSQSPRYKVTKRGQDVALRCDPISGHVSLYWYRQALGQGPEFLTYFNYEAQQDKSGLPNDRFSAERPEGSISTLTIQRTEQRDSAMYRCASSLLQPGQGNIQYFGAGTRLSVL.